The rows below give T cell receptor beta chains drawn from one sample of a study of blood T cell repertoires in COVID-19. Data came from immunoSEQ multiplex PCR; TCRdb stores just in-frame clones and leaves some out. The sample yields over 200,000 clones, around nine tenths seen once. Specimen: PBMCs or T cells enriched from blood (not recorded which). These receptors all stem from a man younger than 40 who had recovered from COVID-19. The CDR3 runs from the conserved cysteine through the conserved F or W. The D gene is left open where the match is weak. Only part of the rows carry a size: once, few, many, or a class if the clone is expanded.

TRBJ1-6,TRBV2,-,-,CASSVDTKYNSPLHF,TGTGCCAGCAGTGTTGACACCAAATATAATTCACCCCTCCACTTT
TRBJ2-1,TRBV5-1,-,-,CASSPLSGTTYNEQFF,TGCGCCAGCAGTCCCCTAAGCGGGACAACCTACAATGAGCAGTTCTTC
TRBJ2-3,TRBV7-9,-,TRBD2,CASSSRGTRAYQGPDTQYF,TGTGCCAGCAGCTCCCGGGGGACTAGGGCCTATCAAGGGCCGGATACGCAGTATTTT
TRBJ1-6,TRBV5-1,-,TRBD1,CASSTGDSPLHF,TGCGCCAGCAGCACAGGGGATTCACCCCTCCACTTT
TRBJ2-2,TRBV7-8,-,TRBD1,CASSLGDSNTGELFF,TGTGCCAGCAGCTTGGGGGACAGTAACACCGGGGAGCTGTTTTTT
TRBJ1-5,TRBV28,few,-,CASNRGDWWGNQPQHF,TGTGCCAGCAATCGGGGGGATTGGTGGGGCAATCAGCCCCAGCATTTT
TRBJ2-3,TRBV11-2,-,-,CASSLISRSTDTQYF,TGTGCCAGCAGCTTGATTTCTAGGAGCACAGATACGCAGTATTTT
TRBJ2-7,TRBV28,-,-,CASSLGALYEQYF,TGTGCCAGCAGTTTAGGGGCCCTCTACGAGCAGTACTTC
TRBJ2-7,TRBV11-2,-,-,CASSLVPGSLLEQYF,TGTGCCAGCAGCTTAGTCCCTGGGAGTTTGTTGGAGCAGTACTTC
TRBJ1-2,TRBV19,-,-,CASSIPYRAHYGYTF,TGTGCCAGTAGTATTCCTTACAGGGCCCACTATGGCTACACCTTC
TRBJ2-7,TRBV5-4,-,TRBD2,CASSPQLAGGGEQYF,TGTGCCAGCAGCCCCCAGCTAGCGGGAGGTGGCGAGCAGTACTTC
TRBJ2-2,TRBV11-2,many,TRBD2,CASSSRGAGVSLDTGELFF,TGTGCCAGCAGCTCCCGGGGTGCGGGAGTTAGTTTAGACACCGGGGAGCTGTTTTTT
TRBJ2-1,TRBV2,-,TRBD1,CASSGQGGDEQFF,TGTGCCAGCAGTGGACAGGGTGGAGATGAGCAGTTCTTC
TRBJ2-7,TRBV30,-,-,CAWSASYEQYF,TGTGCCTGGAGTGCGAGCTACGAGCAGTACTTC
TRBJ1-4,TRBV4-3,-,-,CASSQDGGRPTNEKLFF,TGCGCCAGCAGCCAAGATGGAGGCAGGCCAACTAATGAAAAACTGTTTTTT
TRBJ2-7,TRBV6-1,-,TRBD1,CASSVRYTGTGTYEQYF,TGTGCCAGCAGTGTAAGATATACCGGGACAGGAACCTACGAGCAGTACTTC
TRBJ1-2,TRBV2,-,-,CASSGTRGLRANYGYTF,TGTGCCAGCAGTGGGACGAGGGGACTCCGAGCCAACTATGGCTACACCTTC
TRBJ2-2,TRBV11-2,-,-,CASSLVPQINTGELFF,TGTGCCAGCAGCTTAGTCCCCCAGATAAACACCGGGGAGCTGTTTTTT
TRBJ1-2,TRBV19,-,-,CASSKEGAGRGYTF,TGTGCCAGTAGTAAGGAAGGGGCAGGGCGAGGCTACACCTTC
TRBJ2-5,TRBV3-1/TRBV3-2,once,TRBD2,CASRRLAGKETQYF,TGTGCCAGCCGTAGACTAGCGGGAAAAGAGACCCAGTACTTC
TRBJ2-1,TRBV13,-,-,CASRLREAYNEQFF,TGTGCCAGCAGACTCCGGGAAGCCTACAATGAGCAGTTCTTC
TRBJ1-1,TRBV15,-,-,CATSRDSVNTEAFF,TGTGCCACCAGCAGAGATAGCGTGAACACTGAAGCTTTCTTT
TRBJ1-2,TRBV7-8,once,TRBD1,CASSSTGINYGYTF,TGTGCCAGCAGCTCGACAGGGATTAACTATGGCTACACCTTC
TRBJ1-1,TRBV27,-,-,CASSYSPPEGTEAFF,TGTGCCAGCAGTTACTCACCTCCCGAGGGTACTGAAGCTTTCTTT
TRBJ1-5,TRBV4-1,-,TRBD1,CASSQVYGQGYQPQHF,TGCGCCAGCAGCCAAGTTTACGGACAGGGGTATCAGCCCCAGCATTTT
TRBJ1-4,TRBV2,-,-,CASSEAGAPSEKLFF,TGTGCCAGCAGTGAAGCAGGGGCGCCGAGTGAAAAACTGTTTTTT
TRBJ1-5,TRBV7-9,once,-,CASSPIPEDPNQPQHF,TGTGCCAGCAGCCCCATACCGGAGGATCCTAATCAGCCCCAGCATTTT
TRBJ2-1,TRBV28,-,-,CASGRRGPHNEQFF,TGTGCCAGCGGCCGACGAGGGCCCCACAATGAGCAGTTCTTC
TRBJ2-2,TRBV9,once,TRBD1,CASSAGQGDLNTGELFF,TGTGCCAGCAGCGCAGGACAGGGGGATTTGAACACCGGGGAGCTGTTTTTT
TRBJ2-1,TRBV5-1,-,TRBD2,CASSSEGGLAGYNEQFF,TGCGCCAGCAGCTCGGAGGGCGGACTAGCGGGGTACAATGAGCAGTTCTTC
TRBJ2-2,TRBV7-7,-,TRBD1,CASSSTRLRGTGELFF,TGTGCCAGCAGCTCTACCCGGCTCAGGGGGACCGGGGAGCTGTTTTTT
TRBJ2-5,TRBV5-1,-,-,CASSLGPGEQTQYF,TGCGCCAGCAGCTTGGGACCCGGGGAACAGACCCAGTACTTC
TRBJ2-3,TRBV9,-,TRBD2,CASSVVSGRAPTDTQYF,TGTGCCAGCAGCGTAGTGAGCGGGAGGGCCCCCACAGATACGCAGTATTTT
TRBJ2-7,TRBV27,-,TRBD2,CASSVMGTSYEQYF,TGTGCCAGCAGTGTTATGGGGACTAGTTACGAGCAGTACTTC
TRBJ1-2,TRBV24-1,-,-,CATSPPAGNYGYTF,TGTGCCACCTCTCCCCCCGCCGGGAACTATGGCTACACCTTC
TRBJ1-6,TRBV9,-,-,CASSRREVSPLHF,TGTGCCAGCAGCCGGAGGGAGGTTTCACCCCTCCACTTT
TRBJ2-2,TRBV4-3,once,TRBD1,CASSYRGQTGELFF,TGCGCCAGCAGCTACAGGGGGCAAACCGGGGAGCTGTTTTTT
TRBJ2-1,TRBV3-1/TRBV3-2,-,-,CASSLGVGGYNEQFF,TGTGCCAGCAGCCTTGGTGTCGGGGGCTACAATGAGCAGTTCTTC
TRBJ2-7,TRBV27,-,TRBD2,CASPRRVAGGFEQYF,TGTGCCAGTCCCCGTAGGGTAGCGGGAGGATTCGAGCAGTACTTC
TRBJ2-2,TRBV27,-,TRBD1,CASSDTGASNTGELFF,TGTGCCAGCAGTGATACAGGGGCTTCGAACACCGGGGAGCTGTTTTTT
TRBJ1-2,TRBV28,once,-,CASSSQGYGYTF,TGTGCCAGCAGTTCGCAGGGTTATGGCTACACCTTC
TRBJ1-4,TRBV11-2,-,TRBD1,CASSYVGQVGKLFF,TGTGCCAGCAGCTATGTGGGACAGGTGGGAAAACTGTTTTTT
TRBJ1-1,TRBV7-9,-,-,CASERGEFSRNTEAFF,TGTGCCAGCGAAAGGGGCGAGTTTTCTAGGAACACTGAAGCTTTCTTT
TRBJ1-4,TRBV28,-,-,CASTWRVLVDEKLFF,TGTGCCAGCACCTGGAGGGTCCTAGTAGATGAAAAACTGTTTTTT
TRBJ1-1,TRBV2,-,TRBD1,CASRDRVTEAFF,TGTGCCAGCAGGGACAGGGTTACTGAAGCTTTCTTT
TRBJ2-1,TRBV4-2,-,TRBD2,CASSQDRNSGGRDEQFF,TGTGCCAGCAGCCAAGACAGAAATAGCGGGGGGCGGGATGAGCAGTTCTTC
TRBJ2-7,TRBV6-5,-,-,CAAGFREQYF,TGTGCCGCAGGGTTTCGGGAGCAGTACTTC
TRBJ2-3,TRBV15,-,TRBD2,CATSRGRTSGADTQYF,TGTGCCACCAGCAGAGGTAGGACTAGCGGTGCAGATACGCAGTATTTT
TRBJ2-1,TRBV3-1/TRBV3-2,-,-,CASSHHGSGNEQFF,TGTGCCAGCAGCCATCACGGGAGCGGTAATGAGCAGTTCTTC
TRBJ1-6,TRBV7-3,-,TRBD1,CASSYGTANSPLHF,TGTGCCAGCAGCTACGGGACAGCGAATTCACCCCTCCACTTT
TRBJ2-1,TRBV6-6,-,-,CASSPRGITSSILNNEQFF,TGTGCCAGCAGTCCACGCGGGATTACTAGCTCGATCCTCAACAATGAGCAGTTCTTC